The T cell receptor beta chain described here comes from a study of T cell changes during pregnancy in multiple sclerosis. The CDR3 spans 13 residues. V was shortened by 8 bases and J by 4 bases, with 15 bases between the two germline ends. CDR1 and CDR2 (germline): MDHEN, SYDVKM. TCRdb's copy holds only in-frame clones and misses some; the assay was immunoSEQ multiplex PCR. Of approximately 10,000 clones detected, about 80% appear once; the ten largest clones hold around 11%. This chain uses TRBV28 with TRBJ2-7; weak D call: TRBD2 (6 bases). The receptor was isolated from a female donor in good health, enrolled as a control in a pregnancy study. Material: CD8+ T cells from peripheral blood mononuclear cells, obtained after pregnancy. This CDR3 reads CASALRGLYEQYF. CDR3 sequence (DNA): TGTGCCAGCGCTTTACGGGGGTTGTACGAGCAGTACTTC.